A selection of T cell receptor beta chains follows, all from one sample in a study of OX40 agonist ivuxolimab in advanced cancers. Libraries were prepared by immunoSEQ multiplex PCR; TCRdb keeps only in-frame clonotypes and omits some of them. The repertoire holds around 48,000 clones, with 80% to 90% as singletons. Source: CD4+ or CD8+ T cells sorted from blood, taken in a trial of the OX40 agonist ivuxolimab. These receptors all come from an adult with an advanced solid tumor such as melanoma, head and neck, liver or kidney cancer. CDR3s include the opening cysteine and the closing phenylalanine or tryptophan. D genes are given only for firm matches. Only some rows state a clone size, as once, few, many or a class for expanded clones.

NA | 15 | TRBJ1-1 | NA | TRBV5-6 | TGTGCCAGCAGCTCCTATCGACGGGGGGGATCTGAAGCTTTCTTT | CASSSYRRGGSEAFF
TRBD1 | 15 | TRBJ1-6 | NA | TRBV2 | TGTGCCAGCAGACAGGGGAGCTCCTATAATTCACCCCTCCACTTT | CASRQGSSYNSPLHF
NA | 11 | TRBJ2-4 | NA | TRBV23-1 | TGCGCCAGCAGTCAAGGAGTTATTCAGTACTTC | CASSQGVIQYF
TRBD2 | 17 | TRBJ2-1 | NA | TRBV7-9 | TGTGCCAGCAGCCCTCGGGGTGCCCGGACTAGCGGCGATGAGCAGTTCTTC | CASSPRGARTSGDEQFF
NA | 15 | TRBJ1-3 | few | TRBV21-1 | TGTGCCAGCAGCAGGGACAGATTCTCTGGAAACACCATATATTTT | CASSRDRFSGNTIYF
NA | 18 | TRBJ2-7 | NA | TRBV5-6 | TGTGCCAGCAGCTTGAAGGAGCGGACGCCGGAAATTAGGAACGAGCAGTACTTC | CASSLKERTPEIRNEQYF
NA | 14 | TRBJ1-4 | NA | TRBV28 | TGTGCCAGCAGTATGGACCGACTTAATGAAAAACTGTTTTTT | CASSMDRLNEKLFF
TRBD2 | 16 | TRBJ2-3 | NA | TRBV4-2 | TGTGCCAGCAGCCAAGAACTAGCGGGAGGGCCAAATACGCAGTATTTT | CASSQELAGGPNTQYF
TRBD1 | 16 | TRBJ2-7 | NA | TRBV5-8 | TGTGCCAGCAGCCCCCTCTTAGGGACAGGGGCCTACGAGCAGTACTTC | CASSPLLGTGAYEQYF
TRBD2 | 13 | TRBJ2-7 | once | TRBV6-5 | TGTGCCAGCAGTACCCTAGCGGGAGTCGAGCAGTACTTC | CASSTLAGVEQYF
NA | 13 | TRBJ1-1 | NA | TRBV6-5 | TGTGCCAGCAGTTACATGGTGGACACTGAAGCTTTCTTT | CASSYMVDTEAFF
NA | 15 | TRBJ1-5 | few | TRBV4-2 | TGTGCCAGCAGCCAAGGTATGAATAGCAATCAGCCCCAGCATTTT | CASSQGMNSNQPQHF
NA | 15 | TRBJ2-5 | NA | TRBV10-3 | TGTGCCATCAGTGAGGTTGGCCGGGGTCAAGAGACCCAGTACTTC | CAISEVGRGQETQYF
NA | 18 | TRBJ2-1 | NA | TRBV10-3 | TGTGCCATCAGTGAGAGAGGGGGTCGCGGGAGTAAGGACAATGAGCAGTTCTTC | CAISERGGRGSKDNEQFF
NA | 14 | TRBJ1-1 | NA | TRBV28 | TGTGCCAGCAGTTTAGTTGAGATGAACACTGAAGCTTTCTTT | CASSLVEMNTEAFF
TRBD2 | 15 | TRBJ2-2 | NA | TRBV2 | TGTGCCAGCACTCTTAGCGGGAGTGGCACCGGGGAGCTGTTTTTT | CASTLSGSGTGELFF
NA | 16 | TRBJ2-7 | NA | TRBV27 | TGTGCCAGCAGTTTCAACTACCTCGGCCGATTGGGGGAGCAGTACTTC | CASSFNYLGRLGEQYF
TRBD1 | 15 | TRBJ2-7 | NA | TRBV9 | TGTGCCAGCAGCGTCGGACAGGGCCTGGGATACGAGCAGTACTTC | CASSVGQGLGYEQYF
NA | 16 | TRBJ1-1 | NA | TRBV6-6 | TGTGCCAGCAGCGATTACGCTAAGACTGGGGACACTGAAGCTTTCTTT | CASSDYAKTGDTEAFF
TRBD1 | 14 | TRBJ1-1 | NA | TRBV28 | TGTGCCAGCAGCCTCCTACAGGGGTTAGGTGAAGCTTTCTTT | CASSLLQGLGEAFF
TRBD1 | 14 | TRBJ1-5 | NA | TRBV30 | TGTGCCTGGGCCGGGACAGTTAGGTATCAGCCCCAGCATTTT | CAWAGTVRYQPQHF
NA | 13 | TRBJ2-1 | NA | TRBV4-2 | TGTGCCAGCAGCCAAGATCAGGGGACAAGCCAGTTCTTC | CASSQDQGTSQFF
TRBD1 | 15 | TRBJ1-2 | NA | TRBV4-2 | TGTGCCAGCAGCCAAGAAGGGGGCGATCGCGTTGGCTACACCTTC | CASSQEGGDRVGYTF
TRBD2 | 17 | TRBJ2-2 | once | TRBV19 | TGTGCCAGTAGTATGGGACTAGCGGGACAGGGCACCGGGGAGCTGTTTTTT | CASSMGLAGQGTGELFF
TRBD1 | 16 | TRBJ2-2 | NA | TRBV4-1 | TGCGCCAGCAGCCAAGTGACAGGGCAAGACACCGGGGAGCTGTTTTTT | CASSQVTGQDTGELFF
TRBD1 | 15 | TRBJ1-2 | NA | TRBV5-4 | TGTGCCAGCAGCTTCCACACAGGGGGAGGATATGGCTACACCTTC | CASSFHTGGGYGYTF
NA | 15 | TRBJ2-4 | NA | TRBV2 | TGTGCCAGCAGTGGGGGCGGGGTTATGAGGAACATTCAGTACTTC | CASSGGGVMRNIQYF
NA | 12 | TRBJ2-2 | NA | TRBV25-1 | TGTGCCAGCAGTGTCAGCACCGGGGAGCTGTTTTTT | CASSVSTGELFF
TRBD1 | 14 | TRBJ1-1 | NA | TRBV19 | TGTGCCAGCAAGACAGGGCCAGGGAGCACTGAAGCTTTCTTT | CASKTGPGSTEAFF
NA | 14 | TRBJ1-4 | NA | TRBV7-9 | TGTGCCAGCAGCTTAAGCCAAGCTAATGAAAAACTGTTTTTT | CASSLSQANEKLFF
NA | 14 | TRBJ2-2 | NA | TRBV27 | TGTGCCAGCAGTTCTTGGCTCAACACCGGGGAGCTGTTTTTT | CASSSWLNTGELFF
TRBD1 | 15 | TRBJ1-1 | NA | TRBV19 | TGTGCCAGTAGTAAAAGACAGGGGATGAACACTGAAGCTTTCTTT | CASSKRQGMNTEAFF
TRBD1 | 14 | TRBJ1-1 | NA | TRBV6-6 | TGTGCCAGCAGTTACCTGGGACAGTCGACTGAAGCTTTCTTT | CASSYLGQSTEAFF
NA | 13 | TRBJ1-1 | NA | TRBV4-1 | TGCGCCAGCAGCCAAGATAAGGGGGATGAAGCTTTCTTT | CASSQDKGDEAFF
TRBD1 | 14 | TRBJ1-4 | NA | TRBV28 | TGTGCCAGCAGCCAGACAGGGGGCGATGAAAAACTGTTTTTT | CASSQTGGDEKLFF
NA | 13 | TRBJ2-1 | NA | TRBV2 | TGTGCCAGCAGTTGGGACTCCAACAATGAGCAGTTCTTC | CASSWDSNNEQFF
TRBD2 | 15 | TRBJ2-7 | few | TRBV28 | TGTGCCAGCAGTTTTTGGACTAGGAGAATCTACGAGCAGTACTTC | CASSFWTRRIYEQYF
TRBD2 | 16 | TRBJ2-2 | NA | TRBV5-4 | TGTGCCAGCAGCTTGGGGGGACTAGCGGGAACCGGGGAGCTGTTTTTT | CASSLGGLAGTGELFF
TRBD2 | 17 | TRBJ2-1 | NA | TRBV18 | TGTGCCAGCTCATTTTTAGTAGCGGGTGAGGCATACAATGAGCAGTTCTTC | CASSFLVAGEAYNEQFF
TRBD1 | 14 | TRBJ2-2 | NA | TRBV5-1 | TGCGCCAGCAGCTTGAGACAGGGACCCGGGGAGCTGTTTTTT | CASSLRQGPGELFF
NA | 14 | TRBJ1-1 | NA | TRBV29-1 | TGCAGCGTGAGGGACACCTCCATGAACACTGAAGCTTTCTTT | CSVRDTSMNTEAFF
NA | 12 | TRBJ2-5 | NA | TRBV18 | TGTGCCAGCTCGTCTGACCAAGAGACCCAGTACTTC | CASSSDQETQYF
TRBD2 | 15 | TRBJ2-7 | few | TRBV6-5 | TGTGCCAGCAGGGCTAGCGGGAGCCTCTCCTACGAGCAGTACTTC | CASRASGSLSYEQYF
NA | 15 | TRBJ1-1 | NA | TRBV5-6 | TGTGCCAGCAGCCCGGGCTGGGGGGGGGCAGTTGAAGCTTTCTTT | CASSPGWGGAVEAFF
TRBD2 | 16 | TRBJ2-3 | NA | TRBV11-2 | TGTGCCAGCAGGGTTTTACTAGCGGGGATCACAGATACGCAGTATTTT | CASRVLLAGITDTQYF
NA | 16 | TRBJ2-7 | NA | TRBV21-1 | TGTGCCAGCAGCCTCACATTTTGCGGGAGCTCCTACGAGCAGTACTTC | CASSLTFCGSSYEQYF
NA | 14 | TRBJ1-2 | NA | TRBV7-8 | TGTGCCAGCAGCTTAGAGGCAGGGCACTATGGCTACACCTTC | CASSLEAGHYGYTF
NA | 14 | TRBJ1-2 | NA | TRBV27 | TGTGCCAGCAGTTTATCGCCGTCGTCCTATGGCTACACCTTC | CASSLSPSSYGYTF
TRBD2 | 13 | TRBJ2-1 | NA | TRBV6-5 | TGTGCCGCCAGCGGGAGATACTACAATGAGCAGTTCTTC | CAASGRYYNEQFF
TRBD2 | 15 | TRBJ2-7 | NA | TRBV9 | TGTGCCAGCAGCCCTTCCAGCGGGAGTTTCGACGAGCAGTACTTC | CASSPSSGSFDEQYF
NA | 12 | TRBJ1-2 | NA | TRBV6-4 | TGTGCCAGCAGTGACTCGGGGTATGGCTACACCTTC | CASSDSGYGYTF
TRBD1 | 13 | TRBJ1-2 | NA | TRBV28 | TGTGCCAGCAGTCCCGGGACAGTAGGTGGCTACACCTTC | CASSPGTVGGYTF